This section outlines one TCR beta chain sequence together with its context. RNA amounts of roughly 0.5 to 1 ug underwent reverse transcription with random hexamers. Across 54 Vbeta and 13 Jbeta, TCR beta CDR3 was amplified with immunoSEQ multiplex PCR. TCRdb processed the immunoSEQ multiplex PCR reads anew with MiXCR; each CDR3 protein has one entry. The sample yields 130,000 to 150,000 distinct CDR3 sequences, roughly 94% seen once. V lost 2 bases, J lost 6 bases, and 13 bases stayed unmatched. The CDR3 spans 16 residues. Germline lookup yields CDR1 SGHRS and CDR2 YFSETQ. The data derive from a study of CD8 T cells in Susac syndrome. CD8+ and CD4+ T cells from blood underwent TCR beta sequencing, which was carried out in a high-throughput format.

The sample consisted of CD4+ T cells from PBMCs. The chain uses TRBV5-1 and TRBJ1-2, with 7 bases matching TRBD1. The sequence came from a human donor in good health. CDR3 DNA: TGCGCCAGCAGCTTAAACGGACAGGACAGACGAGATGGCTACACCTTC. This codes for CASSLNGQDRRDGYTF.